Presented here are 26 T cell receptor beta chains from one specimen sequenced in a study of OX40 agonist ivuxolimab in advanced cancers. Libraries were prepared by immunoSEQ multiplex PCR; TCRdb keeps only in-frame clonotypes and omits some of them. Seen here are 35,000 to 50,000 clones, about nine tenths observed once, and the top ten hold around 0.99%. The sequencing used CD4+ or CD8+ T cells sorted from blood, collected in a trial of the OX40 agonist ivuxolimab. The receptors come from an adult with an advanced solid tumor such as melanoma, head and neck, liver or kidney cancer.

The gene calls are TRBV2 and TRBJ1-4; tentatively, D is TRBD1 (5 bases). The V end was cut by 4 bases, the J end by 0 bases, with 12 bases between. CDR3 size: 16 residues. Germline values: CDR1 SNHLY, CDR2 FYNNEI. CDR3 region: CASSVEQVATNEKLFF. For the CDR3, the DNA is TGTGCCAGCAGTGTCGAACAGGTTGCAACTAATGAAAAACTGTTTTTT.

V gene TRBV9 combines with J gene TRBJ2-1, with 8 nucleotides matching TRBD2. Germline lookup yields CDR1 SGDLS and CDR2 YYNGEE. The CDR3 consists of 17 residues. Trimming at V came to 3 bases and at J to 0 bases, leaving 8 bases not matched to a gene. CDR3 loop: CASSGLAKLSSYNEQFF. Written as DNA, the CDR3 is TGTGCCAGCAGCGGACTAGCGAAACTGAGCTCCTACAATGAGCAGTTCTTC.

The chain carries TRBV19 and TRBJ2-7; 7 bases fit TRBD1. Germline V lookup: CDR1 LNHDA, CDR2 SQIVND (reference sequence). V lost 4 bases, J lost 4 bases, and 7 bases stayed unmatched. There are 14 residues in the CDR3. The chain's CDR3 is CASSTQGTLYEQYF. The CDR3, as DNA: TGTGCCAGTAGTACACAGGGGACCCTTTACGAGCAGTACTTC.

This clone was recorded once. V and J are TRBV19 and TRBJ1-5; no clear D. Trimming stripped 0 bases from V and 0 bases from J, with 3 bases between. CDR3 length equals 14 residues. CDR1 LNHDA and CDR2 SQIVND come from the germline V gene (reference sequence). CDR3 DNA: TGTGCCAGTAGTATAGAGAGTAGCAATCAGCCCCAGCATTTT. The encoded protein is CASSIESSNQPQHF.

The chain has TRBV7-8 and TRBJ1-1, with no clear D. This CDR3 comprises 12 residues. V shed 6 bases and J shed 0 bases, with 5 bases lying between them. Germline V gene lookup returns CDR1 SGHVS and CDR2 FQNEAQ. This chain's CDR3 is CASRRMNTEAFF. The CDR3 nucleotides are TGTGCCAGCAGACGAATGAACACTGAAGCTTTCTTT. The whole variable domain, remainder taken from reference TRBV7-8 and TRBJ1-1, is GAGVSQSPRYKVAKRGQDVALRCDPISGHVSLFWYQQALGQGPEFLTYFQNEAQLDKSGLPSDRFFAERPEGSVSTLKIQRTQQEDSAVYLCASRRMNTEAFFGQGTRLTVV.

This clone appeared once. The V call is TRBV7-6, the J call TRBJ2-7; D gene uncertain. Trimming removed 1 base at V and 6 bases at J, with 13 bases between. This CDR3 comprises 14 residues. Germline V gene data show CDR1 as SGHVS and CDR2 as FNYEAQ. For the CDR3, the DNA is TGTGCCAGCAGCTTAGTATTGTCCTCCGGCGAGCAGTACTTC. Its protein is CASSLVLSSGEQYF.

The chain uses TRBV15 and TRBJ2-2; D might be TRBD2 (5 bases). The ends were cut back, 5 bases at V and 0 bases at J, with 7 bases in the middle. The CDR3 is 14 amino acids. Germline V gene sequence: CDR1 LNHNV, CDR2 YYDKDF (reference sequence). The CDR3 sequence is CATSDYANTGELFF. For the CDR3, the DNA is TGTGCCACCAGCGACTACGCGAACACCGGGGAGCTGTTTTTT. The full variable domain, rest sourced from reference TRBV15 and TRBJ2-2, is DAMVIQNPRYQVTQFGKPVTLSCSQTLNHNVMYWYQQKSSQAPKLLFHYYDKDFNNEADTPDNFQSRRPNTSFCFLDIRSPGLGDTAMYLCATSDYANTGELFFGEGSRLTVL.

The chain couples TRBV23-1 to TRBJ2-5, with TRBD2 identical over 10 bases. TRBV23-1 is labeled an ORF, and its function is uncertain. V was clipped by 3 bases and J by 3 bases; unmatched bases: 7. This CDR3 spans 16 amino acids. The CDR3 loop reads CASSQAGTSVKETQYF. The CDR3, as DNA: TGCGCCAGCAGTCAGGCCGGGACTAGCGTAAAAGAGACCCAGTACTTC.

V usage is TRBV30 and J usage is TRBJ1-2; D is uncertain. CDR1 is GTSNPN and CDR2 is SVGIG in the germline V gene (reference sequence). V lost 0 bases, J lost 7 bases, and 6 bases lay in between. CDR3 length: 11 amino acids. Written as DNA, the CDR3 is TGTGCCTGGAGTGTAGGTCGTGGCTACACCTTC. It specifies CAWSVGRGYTF.

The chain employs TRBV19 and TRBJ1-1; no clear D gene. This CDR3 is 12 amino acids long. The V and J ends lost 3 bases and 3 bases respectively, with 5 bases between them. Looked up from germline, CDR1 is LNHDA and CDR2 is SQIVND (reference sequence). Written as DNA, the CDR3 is TGTGCCAGTAGTATTAGAGACACTGAAGCTTTCTTT. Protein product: CASSIRDTEAFF.

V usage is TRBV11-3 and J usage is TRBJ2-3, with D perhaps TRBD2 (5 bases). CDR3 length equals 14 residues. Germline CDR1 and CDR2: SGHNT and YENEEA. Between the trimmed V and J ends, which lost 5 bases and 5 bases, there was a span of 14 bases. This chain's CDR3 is CASSPGTAGDTQYF. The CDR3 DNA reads TGTGCCAGCAGCCCCGGTACGGCGGGAGATACGCAGTATTTT. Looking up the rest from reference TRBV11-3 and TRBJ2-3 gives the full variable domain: EAGVVQSPRYKIIEKKQPVAFWCNPISGHNTLYWYLQNLGQGPELLIRYENEEAVDDSQLPKDRFSAERLKGVDSTLKIQPAELGDSAVYLCASSPGTAGDTQYFGPGTRLTVL.

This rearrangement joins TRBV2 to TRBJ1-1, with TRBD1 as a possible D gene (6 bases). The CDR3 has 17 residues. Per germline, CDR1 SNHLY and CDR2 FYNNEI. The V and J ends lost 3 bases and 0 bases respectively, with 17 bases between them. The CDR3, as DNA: TGTGCCAGCAGTGAGAGGGGGGGGATGAGGTTGAACACTGAAGCTTTCTTT. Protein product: CASSERGGMRLNTEAFF.

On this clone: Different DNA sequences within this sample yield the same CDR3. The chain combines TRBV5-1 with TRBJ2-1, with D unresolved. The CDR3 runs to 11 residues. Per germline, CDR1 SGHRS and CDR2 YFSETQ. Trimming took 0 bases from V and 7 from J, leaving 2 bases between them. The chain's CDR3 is CASSLENEQFF. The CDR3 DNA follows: TGCGCCAGCAGCTTGGAGAATGAGCAGTTCTTC.

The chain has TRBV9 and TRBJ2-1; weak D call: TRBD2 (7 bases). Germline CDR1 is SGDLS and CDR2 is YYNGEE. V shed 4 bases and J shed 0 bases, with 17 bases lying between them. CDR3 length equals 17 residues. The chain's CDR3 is CASSSRGGGSSYNEQFF. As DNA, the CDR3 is TGTGCCAGCAGCTCCCGGGGAGGGGGAAGCTCCTACAATGAGCAGTTCTTC.

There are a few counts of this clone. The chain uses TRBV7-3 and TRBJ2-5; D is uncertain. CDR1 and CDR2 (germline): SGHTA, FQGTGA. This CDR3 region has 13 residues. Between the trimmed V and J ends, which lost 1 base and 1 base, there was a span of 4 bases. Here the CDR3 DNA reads TGTGCCAGCAGCTTAATGGTCCAAGAGACCCAGTACTTC. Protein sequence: CASSLMVQETQYF. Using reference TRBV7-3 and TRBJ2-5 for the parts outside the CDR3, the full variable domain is GAGVSQTPSNKVTEKGKYVELRCDPISGHTALYWYRQSLGQGPEFLIYFQGTGAADDSGLPNDRFFAVRPEGSVSTLKIQRTERGDSAVYLCASSLMVQETQYFGPGTRLLVL.

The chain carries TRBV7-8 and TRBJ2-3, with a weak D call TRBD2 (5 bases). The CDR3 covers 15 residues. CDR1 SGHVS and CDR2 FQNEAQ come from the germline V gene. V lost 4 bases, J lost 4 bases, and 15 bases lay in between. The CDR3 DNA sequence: TGTGCCAGCAGCTCTAGCCTTCCCATGTCAGATACGCAGTATTTT. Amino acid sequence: CASSSSLPMSDTQYF.

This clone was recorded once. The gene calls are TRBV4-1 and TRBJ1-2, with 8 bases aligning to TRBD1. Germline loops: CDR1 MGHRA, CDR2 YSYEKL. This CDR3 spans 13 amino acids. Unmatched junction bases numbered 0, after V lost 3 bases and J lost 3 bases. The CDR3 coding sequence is TGCGCCAGCAGCCAGGGACAGGACTATGGCTACACCTTC. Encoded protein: CASSQGQDYGYTF.

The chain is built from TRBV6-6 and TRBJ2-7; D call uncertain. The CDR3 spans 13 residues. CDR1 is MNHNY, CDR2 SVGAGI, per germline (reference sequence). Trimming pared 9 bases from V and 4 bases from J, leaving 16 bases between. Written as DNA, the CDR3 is TGTGCCAGTGCCGGGCCCTCCCTTTACGAGCAGTACTTC. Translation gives CASAGPSLYEQYF.

Here the CDR3 DNA reads TGTGCCAGCAGACCAACTAGCGGTTTAGGCGGCGGGGAGCTGTTTTTT. Amino acids: CASRPTSGLGGGELFF. The chain uses TRBV11-2 and TRBJ2-2; 8 bases are a match to TRBD2. CDR1 SGHAT and CDR2 FQNNGV come from the germline V gene. Unmatched junction bases numbered 13, after V lost 6 bases and J lost 7 bases. The CDR3 totals 16 residues. The whole variable domain, remainder taken from reference TRBV11-2 and TRBJ2-2, is EAGVAQSPRYKIIEKRQSVAFWCNPISGHATLYWYQQILGQGPKLLIQFQNNGVVDDSQLPKDRFSAERLKGVDSTLKIQPAKLEDSAVYLCASRPTSGLGGGELFFGEGSRLTVL.

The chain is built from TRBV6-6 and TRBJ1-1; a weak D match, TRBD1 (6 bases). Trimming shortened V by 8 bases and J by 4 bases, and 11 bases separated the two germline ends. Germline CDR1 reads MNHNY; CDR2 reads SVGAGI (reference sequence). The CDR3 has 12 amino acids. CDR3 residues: CASSGAVTEAFF. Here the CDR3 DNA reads TGTGCCAGCTCAGGGGCGGTCACTGAAGCTTTCTTT.

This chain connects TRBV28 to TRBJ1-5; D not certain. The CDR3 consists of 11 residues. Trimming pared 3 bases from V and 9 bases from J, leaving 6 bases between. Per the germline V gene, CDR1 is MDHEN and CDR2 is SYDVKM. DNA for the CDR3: TGTGCCAGCAGTTTTTACCCGCCCCAGCATTTT. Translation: CASSFYPPQHF.

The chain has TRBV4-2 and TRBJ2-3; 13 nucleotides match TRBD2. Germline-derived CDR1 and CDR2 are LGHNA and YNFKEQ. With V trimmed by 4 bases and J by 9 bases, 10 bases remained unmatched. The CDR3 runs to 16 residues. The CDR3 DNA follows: TGTGCCAGCAGCCCTCGCCCAGGGACTAGCGGGAACACGCAGTATTTT. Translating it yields CASSPRPGTSGNTQYF.

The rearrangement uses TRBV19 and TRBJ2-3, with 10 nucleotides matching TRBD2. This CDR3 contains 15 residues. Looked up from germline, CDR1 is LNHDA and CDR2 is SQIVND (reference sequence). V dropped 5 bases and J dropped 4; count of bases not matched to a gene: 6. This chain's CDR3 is CASSGSGRAADTQYF. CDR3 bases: TGTGCCAGTAGTGGGAGCGGGAGGGCCGCAGATACGCAGTATTTT.

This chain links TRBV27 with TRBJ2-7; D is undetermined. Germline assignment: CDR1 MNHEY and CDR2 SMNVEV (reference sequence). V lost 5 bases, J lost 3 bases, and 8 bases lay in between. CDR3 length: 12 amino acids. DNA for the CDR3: TGTGCCAGCAGTGCCACCCTCTACGAGCAGTACTTC. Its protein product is CASSATLYEQYF.

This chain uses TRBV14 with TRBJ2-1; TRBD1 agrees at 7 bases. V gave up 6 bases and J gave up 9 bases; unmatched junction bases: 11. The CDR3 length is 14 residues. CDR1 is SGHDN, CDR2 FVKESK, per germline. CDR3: CASRAQGNKVEQFF. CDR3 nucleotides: TGTGCCAGCAGGGCACAGGGGAACAAGGTTGAGCAGTTCTTC. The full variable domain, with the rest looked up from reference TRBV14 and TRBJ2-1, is EAGVTQFPSHSVIEKGQTVTLRCDPISGHDNLYWYRRVMGKEIKFLLHFVKESKQDESGMPNNRFLAERTGGTYSTLKVQPAELEDSGVYFCASRAQGNKVEQFFGPGTRLTVL.

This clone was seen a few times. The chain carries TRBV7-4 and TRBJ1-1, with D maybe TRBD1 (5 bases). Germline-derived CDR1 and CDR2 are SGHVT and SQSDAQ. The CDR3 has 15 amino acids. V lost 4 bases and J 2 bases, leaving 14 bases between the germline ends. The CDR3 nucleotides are TGTGCCAGCAGCTCGGTGGGGGGATCTAACACTGAAGCTTTCTTT. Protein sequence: CASSSVGGSNTEAFF.